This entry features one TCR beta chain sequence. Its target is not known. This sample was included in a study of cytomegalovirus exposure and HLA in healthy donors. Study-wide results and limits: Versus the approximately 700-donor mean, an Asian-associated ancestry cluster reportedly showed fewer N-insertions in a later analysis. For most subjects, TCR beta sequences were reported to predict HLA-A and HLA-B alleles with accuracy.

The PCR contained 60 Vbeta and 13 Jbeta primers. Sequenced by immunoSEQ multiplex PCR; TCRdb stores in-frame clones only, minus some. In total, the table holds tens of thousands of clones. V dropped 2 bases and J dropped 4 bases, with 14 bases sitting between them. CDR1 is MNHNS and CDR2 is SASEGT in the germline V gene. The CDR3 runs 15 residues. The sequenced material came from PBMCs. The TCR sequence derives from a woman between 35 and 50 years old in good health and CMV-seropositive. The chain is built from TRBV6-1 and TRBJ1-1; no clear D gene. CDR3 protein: CASSEFSEQITEAFF. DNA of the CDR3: TGTGCCAGCAGTGAATTTTCGGAACAGATCACTGAAGCTTTCTTT.